One and the same sample provided the 8 T cell receptor beta chains below, sequenced in a study of T cells in Graves' hyperthyroidism and ophthalmopathy. TCR beta CDR3 region amplification was performed from RNA transcripts. HTBI primers were the set used in a first-round RT-PCR of the TCR CDR3. One entry per CDR3 protein results from TCRdb running MiXCR on the multiplex PCR reads. The table shows 470,000 or so distinct CDR3 sequences, with less than 25% occurring only once. Sequencing was done on a sample of blood. These receptor sequences come from a man aged 18-30 years with Graves' hyperthyroidism.

The chain has TRBV29-1 and TRBJ1-3; D unclear. The CDR3 runs to 16 residues. Germline-derived CDR1 and CDR2 are SQVTM and ANQGSEA. The ends were cut back, 5 bases at V and 4 bases at J, with 21 bases in the middle. DNA of the CDR3: TGCAGCGTTCGGGTGGTAGTAACCTACCGAGGAAACACCATATATTTT. Translation: CSVRVVVTYRGNTIYF.

This clonotype was seen ten or more times. V is TRBV10-3 and J is TRBJ2-7, with D perhaps being TRBD1 or TRBD2 (5 bases each). CDR1 is ENHRY and CDR2 is SYGVKD in the germline V gene. The CDR3 spans 12 residues. Trimming removed 3 bases at V and 4 bases at J, with 7 bases between. CDR3 coding DNA: TGTGCCATCAGTGATGAGGGGTACGAGCAGTACTTC. Amino acid sequence: CAISDEGYEQYF.

This clonotype appeared a few times. This sequence joins TRBV14 and TRBJ1-1; D gene ambiguous. The CDR3 is made up of 14 amino acids. Trimming left V 3 bases short and J 2 bases short, with 10 bases between. Per germline, CDR1 SGHDN and CDR2 FVKESK. In DNA, the CDR3 is TGTGCCAGCAGCCATTCGGACCGTAACACTGAAGCTTTCTTT. The encoded protein is CASSHSDRNTEAFF.

This clonotype appeared a few times. The CDR3 reads CSVVFGGWTDTQYF. The CDR3 DNA follows: TGCAGCGTTGTGTTCGGGGGATGGACAGATACGCAGTATTTT. The chain recombines TRBV29-1 with TRBJ2-3; D is possibly TRBD2 (6 bases). CDR1 and CDR2 (germline): SQVTM, ANQGSEA. The CDR3 has 14 residues. V dropped 4 bases and J dropped 3 bases, with 14 bases sitting between them.

Ten or more counts support this clonotype. The rearrangement uses TRBV25-1 and TRBJ1-1; maybe TRBD1 (5 bases). Germline V CDR1 and CDR2: MGHDK, SYGVNS. This CDR3 has 13 residues. V lost 7 bases and J 3 bases, leaving 12 bases between the germline ends. The CDR3 bases are TGTGCCAGCAACGGGGGGTTCGACACTGAAGCTTTCTTT. As protein: CASNGGFDTEAFF.

The J gene is TRBJ2-7, the V gene TRBV6-2 or TRBV6-3; TRBD2 matches at 7 bases. The germline CDR1 and CDR2 sequences are MNHEY and SVGEGT. The length of the CDR3 is 15 residues. Trimming at V came to 2 bases and at J to 0 bases, leaving 4 bases not matched to a gene. The CDR3 sequence is CASSYETSSSYEQYF. As DNA, the CDR3 is TGTGCCAGCAGTTACGAGACTAGCAGCTCCTACGAGCAGTACTTC.

This clonotype has just a few counts. This rearrangement joins TRBV2 to TRBJ1-2, with D tentatively TRBD1 (5 bases). The CDR3 is 17 residues long. Germline V gene data show CDR1 as SNHLY and CDR2 as FYNNEI. Trimming removed 0 bases at V and 4 bases at J, with 18 bases between. The CDR3 coding sequence is TGTGCCAGCAGTGAAGCGCCAGTACTTCTTGGGGCCTATGGCTACACCTTC. Residues: CASSEAPVLLGAYGYTF.

This clonotype was observed many times. Just one base apart from a much larger clone, this may be a read error. V gene TRBV6-5 combines with J gene TRBJ1-2; unclear D gene. Germline CDR1 is MNHEY and CDR2 is SVGAGI. V lost 2 bases, J lost 0 bases, and 4 bases lay in between. This CDR3 is 13 amino acids long. CDR3 amino acids: CASSYAPNYGYTF. CDR3 bases: TGTGCCAGCAGTTACGCTCCTAACTATGGCTACACCTTC.